This TCR delta chain was captured by sequencing in a study of gamma-delta T cells after stem cell transplantation. TCRdb re-analyzed the RT-PCR reads via CATT. In the table there are roughly 10,000 delta-chain clones, around 42% of which are singletons. Material for sequencing was gamma-delta T cells. The sequence was collected from a human donor. It is not recorded whose cells these are; they may come from a transplant donor.

The CDR3 is CALGTSGGLGDLSLPRDKLIF. CDR3 DNA: TGTGCTCTTGGGACTTCCGGGGGACTGGGGGATTTGTCGTTACCACGCGATAAACTCATCTTT. This chain links TRDV1 with TRDJ1, with 10 bases fitting TRDD3. The trim removed 5 bases at V and 4 bases at J, leaving 25 bases unmatched. The V gene's germline CDR1 is TSWWSYY and CDR2 QGS. CDR3 length: 21 amino acids.